This T cell receptor (beta chain) was sequenced in a study of T-cell reconstitution after alpha-beta-depleted transplantation in children. Germline V lookup: CDR1 SQVTM, CDR2 ANQGSEA. Trimming cost V 3 bases and J 4 bases, with 15 bases left between them. The length of the CDR3 is 14 residues. Preparation of the TCRbeta library involved a method that used unique molecular identifiers. TCRdb redid the calling of the PCR reads with MiXCR, one entry per CDR3 protein. The table records around 480,000 distinct CDR3 sequences, around a third of them present only once. Sequenced material: PBMCs from the stem cell graft donor, taken from the stem cell graft. V usage is TRBV29-1 and J usage is TRBJ2-5; D could derive from TRBD1 or TRBD2 (5 bases each). The source of this sequence is a human donor who donated a stem cell graft to a child with aplastic anemia. CDR3 sequence (DNA): TGCAGCGTTGAGGGTAGGGGAGTGAGAGAGACCCAGTACTTC. This translates into CSVEGRGVRETQYF.